Below are 26 T cell receptor beta chains sequenced from a single sample in a study of patients and donors after allogeneic stem cell transplantation. In TCRdb, the RT-PCR reads were re-called with MiXCR into one record per CDR3 protein. In the table there are 150,000 to 200,000 distinct CDR3 sequences, less than 45% of which are singletons. The sample was blood, either unsorted or a sorted T cell fraction (not recorded which). Receptors were obtained from a human donor who was either an allogeneic HSCT recipient or a stem cell or donor lymphocyte infusion donor (not recorded which). It is not recorded whose cells these are; they may come from a transplant donor.

This clonotype was picked up a small number of times. This rearrangement joins TRBV7-2 to TRBJ2-3; D is ambiguous. The CDR3 totals 14 residues. Per the germline V gene, CDR1 is SGHTA and CDR2 is FQGNSA. V shed 0 bases and J shed 7 bases, with 11 bases lying between them. CDR3 sequence: CASSLALGDHTQYF. DNA of the CDR3: TGTGCCAGCAGCTTAGCGCTGGGCGATCATACGCAGTATTTT. Full variable domain (outside the CDR3, taken from reference TRBV7-2 and TRBJ2-3): GAGVSQSPSNKVTEKGKDVELRCDPISGHTALYWYRQSLGQGLEFLIYFQGNSAPDKSGLPSDRFSAERTGGSVSTLTIQRTQQEDSAVYLCASSLALGDHTQYFGPGTRLTVL.

The rearrangement links TRBV4-3 to TRBJ1-1; D remains unclear. Germline V lookup: CDR1 LGHNA, CDR2 YSLEER. Trimming left V 6 bases short and J 1 base short, with 12 bases between. The length of the CDR3 is 14 residues. The CDR3, as DNA: TGCGCCAGCAGTGCCACCAGATCGAACACTGAAGCTTTCTTT. It yields the protein CASSATRSNTEAFF.

This clonotype was recorded a few times. J is TRBJ2-3 and V is TRBV20-1; possibly TRBD2 for D (6 bases). This CDR3 comprises 16 residues. Per the germline V gene, CDR1 is DFQATT and CDR2 is SNEGSKA (reference sequence). The V gene lost 3 bases and the J gene lost 2 bases, with 18 bases spanning the gap. This CDR3 is CSASTRTTEVTDTQYF. The CDR3, as DNA: TGCAGTGCTAGTACTCGGACTACTGAGGTCACAGATACGCAGTATTTT.

This rearrangement joins TRBV28 to TRBJ2-5; TRBD2 matches at 7 bases. The CDR3 runs 15 residues. CDR1 and CDR2 from the germline V gene are MDHEN and SYDVKM. Trimming cost V 6 bases and J 4 bases; bases outside gene matches: 11. The CDR3 DNA sequence: TGTGCCAGCAGGGCGGGAGCAAGTTCGGGAGAGACCCAGTACTTC. It codes for CASRAGASSGETQYF. Using reference TRBV28 and TRBJ2-5 for the parts outside the CDR3, the full variable domain is DVKVTQSSRYLVKRTGEKVFLECVQDMDHENMFWYRQDPGLGLRLIYFSYDVKMKEKGDIPEGYSVSREKKERFSLILESASTNQTSMYLCASRAGASSGETQYFGPGTRLLVL.

For this clonotype: Relative to the germline gene, one junction end is altered; a read error may explain this. The chain has TRBV12-3 or TRBV12-4 and TRBJ2-7; 7 nucleotides line up with TRBD1. The CDR3 length is 13 residues. This CDR3 reads CAGSLTGAYEQYF. The DNA for the CDR3 is TGTGCCGGCAGTTTAACAGGGGCCTACGAGCAGTACTTC.

This rearrangement joins TRBV6-6 to TRBJ2-7; D may be TRBD1 (6 bases). Per the germline V gene, CDR1 is MNHNY and CDR2 is SVGAGI (reference sequence). The CDR3 has 16 amino acids. The V end was cut by 5 bases, the J end by 0 bases, with 17 bases between. This CDR3 is CASSLLQGPFSYEQYF. CDR3 in DNA: TGTGCCAGCAGTCTTCTACAGGGTCCCTTCTCCTACGAGCAGTACTTC.

The gene calls are TRBV7-9 and TRBJ2-1; D is perhaps TRBD1 (5 bases). This CDR3 has 17 amino acids. V dropped 7 bases and J dropped 0 bases, with 19 bases sitting between them. In germline, CDR1 is SEHNR, CDR2 FQNEAQ (reference sequence). The CDR3 here is CASTLGRELSSYNEQFF. CDR3 bases: TGTGCCAGCACCCTGGGCAGGGAACTTTCCTCCTACAATGAGCAGTTCTTC.

The chain has TRBV2 and TRBJ2-1; 10 nucleotides align to TRBD2. The V gene end was trimmed by 7 bases and the J gene end by 4 bases; junction bases not matched to a gene: 10. In germline, CDR1 is SNHLY, CDR2 FYNNEI. The CDR3 is 16 amino acids. The CDR3 region has the DNA TGTGCCAGCACACCCGCAGCGGGAGGGGGATACAATGAGCAGTTCTTC. It codes for CASTPAAGGGYNEQFF. Looking up the rest from reference TRBV2 and TRBJ2-1 gives the full variable domain: EPEVTQTPSHQVTQMGQEVILRCVPISNHLYFYWYRQILGQKVEFLVSFYNNEISEKSEIFDDQFSVERPDGSNFTLKIRSTKLEDSAMYFCASTPAAGGGYNEQFFGPGTRLTVL.

The CDR3 reads CASSLLGQGAFF. The CDR3 nucleotides read TGTGCCAGCAGTTTATTGGGACAGGGAGCTTTCTTT. The V and J genes are TRBV28 and TRBJ1-1; 9 bases line up with TRBD1. CDR3 length: 12 residues. Germline V lookup: CDR1 MDHEN, CDR2 SYDVKM. Trimming removed 1 base from V and 10 bases from J; junction bases left unmatched: 1.

The chain joins TRBV27 to TRBJ2-3, with D possibly being TRBD1 or TRBD2 (5 bases each). Germline V gene data show CDR1 as MNHEY and CDR2 as SMNVEV (reference sequence). The ends were cut back, 3 bases at V and 2 bases at J, with 9 bases in the middle. This CDR3 contains 14 residues. For the CDR3, the DNA is TGTGCCAGCAGTTTCTATGGGACCACAGATACGCAGTATTTT. It codes for CASSFYGTTDTQYF.

The chain recombines TRBV19 with TRBJ1-1, with D tentatively TRBD1 (5 bases). CDR3 length: 14 residues. V lost 11 bases and J lost 1, with 17 bases in between. Germline V gene data show CDR1 as LNHDA and CDR2 as SQIVND (reference sequence). CDR3 in amino acids: CAATGRGSNTEAFF. CDR3 coding DNA: TGTGCCGCCACCGGAAGGGGCTCGAACACTGAAGCTTTCTTT.

This clonotype was picked up a small number of times. V is TRBV4-2 and J is TRBJ1-1; a possible D gene is TRBD1 (5 bases). V lost 1 base and J lost 3, with 27 bases in between. The CDR3 has 20 residues. Germline loops: CDR1 LGHNA, CDR2 YNFKEQ. CDR3 loop: CASSQGLAGTGQSGDTEAFF. The CDR3 DNA reads TGTGCCAGCAGCCAAGGCCTTGCGGGGACTGGACAATCCGGGGACACTGAAGCTTTCTTT.

V is TRBV28 and J is TRBJ1-1; D is possibly TRBD1 (5 bases). Looked up from germline, CDR1 is MDHEN and CDR2 is SYDVKM. CDR3 length equals 16 residues. Deletions cut 5 bases from V and 4 bases from J, with 20 bases between. In DNA, the CDR3 is TGTGCCAGCAGTCTACGCGGCCAGGGACGGAGCACTGAAGCTTTCTTT. Protein product: CASSLRGQGRSTEAFF.

This clonotype was counted between two and nine times. The chain has TRBV7-3 and TRBJ2-1; D is undetermined. The germline V gene encodes CDR1 SGHTA and CDR2 FQGTGA. The V end was cut by 5 bases, the J end by 0 bases, with 17 bases between. The CDR3 has 17 amino acids. The CDR3 sequence is CASSPSSVGSSYNEQFF. In DNA, the CDR3 is TGTGCCAGCAGCCCTTCATCCGTGGGATCCTCCTACAATGAGCAGTTCTTC.

The sample holds a few counts of this clonotype. The chain combines TRBV4-1 with TRBJ1-1; TRBD1 is a possible D gene (6 bases). V lost 4 bases and J lost 5, with 14 bases in between. Germline CDR1 is MGHRA and CDR2 is YSYEKL. The CDR3 is 14 amino acids. The CDR3, as DNA: TGCGCCAGCAGCCCAACCAACAGGGTAACTGAAGCTTTCTTT. This sequence encodes CASSPTNRVTEAFF.

This chain links TRBV10-3 with TRBJ2-3; D is unclear. Germline lookup yields CDR1 ENHRY and CDR2 SYGVKD. The ends were cut back, 5 bases at V and 1 base at J, with 7 bases in the middle. The CDR3 has 13 amino acids. In nucleotides, the CDR3 is TGTGCCATCAGTAGGGCCGGCACAGATACGCAGTATTTT. It translates to CAISRAGTDTQYF.

The rearrangement links TRBV14 to TRBJ2-3; 13 positions agree with TRBD2. The CDR3 has 19 amino acids. The germline V gene encodes CDR1 SGHDN and CDR2 FVKESK. The junction had 10 bases not matched to a gene; V was cut back by 1 base and J by 3 bases. CDR3 amino acids: CASSQGGLAGLVPTDTQYF. In DNA, the CDR3 is TGTGCCAGCAGCCAAGGGGGACTAGCGGGATTAGTCCCGACAGATACGCAGTATTTT.

The rearrangement links TRBV11-3 to TRBJ2-3; 10 positions agree with TRBD1. The CDR3 runs to 14 residues. Germline trimming cut 1 base from V and 5 bases from J; bases unmatched to any gene: 0. The germline CDR1 and CDR2 sequences are SGHNT and YENEEA. The CDR3, as DNA: TGTGCCAGCAGCTTAGGGACAGGGGGAGATACGCAGTATTTT. Its protein is CASSLGTGGDTQYF.

This clonotype was seen more than once but under ten times. The chain combines TRBV9 with TRBJ2-3; D might be TRBD2 (6 bases). V was shortened by 5 bases and J by 4 bases, with 14 bases between the two germline ends. The CDR3 consists of 14 residues. Germline V gives CDR1 SGDLS, CDR2 YYNGEE. Here the CDR3 reads CASRGLEASDTQYF. DNA for the CDR3: TGTGCCAGCAGGGGACTCGAGGCGTCAGATACGCAGTATTTT.

The V gene is TRBV14, the J gene TRBJ2-1; 10 bases line up with TRBD1. The CDR3 has 13 residues. Trimming at V came to 3 bases and at J to 14 bases, leaving 7 bases not matched to a gene. Germline loops: CDR1 SGHDN, CDR2 FVKESK. The CDR3 DNA reads as TGTGCCAGCAGCCACTTACCGGGACAGGGGAAGTTCTTC. Its protein is CASSHLPGQGKFF.

This clonotype was seen only a few times. The rearrangement uses TRBV2 and TRBJ1-1; TRBD1 might be the D (6 bases). Trimming shortened V by 3 bases and J by 7 bases, and 15 bases separated the two germline ends. The CDR3 sequence is 14 residues long. The germline V gene has CDR1 SNHLY and CDR2 FYNNEI. The CDR3 loop reads CASSDSNRAGEAFF. The CDR3 DNA follows: TGTGCCAGCAGTGACTCTAACAGGGCGGGTGAAGCTTTCTTT.

The J gene is TRBJ2-7, the V gene TRBV18; possibly TRBD2 for D (6 bases). Germline CDR1 reads KGHSH; CDR2 reads LQKENI. This CDR3 contains 15 residues. Trimming took off 4 bases at V and 0 bases at J, with 13 bases between the two ends. Here the CDR3 reads CASSLPRESSYEQYF. CDR3 coding DNA: TGTGCCAGCTCACTTCCCCGGGAGAGCTCCTACGAGCAGTACTTC.

The J gene is TRBJ2-3, the V gene TRBV29-1, with TRBD2 matching 11 bases. V dropped 0 bases and J dropped 5; count of bases not matched to a gene: 1. In germline, CDR1 is SQVTM, CDR2 ANQGSEA. The CDR3 contains 14 residues. The CDR3 spells CSVEELAGEDTQYF. The CDR3 nucleotides are TGCAGCGTTGAAGAACTAGCGGGAGAAGATACGCAGTATTTT.

As DNA, the CDR3 is TGTGCCAGCAGTTATCCTCTACTGGGGGGCTACACCTTC. It specifies CASSYPLLGGYTF. The chain employs TRBV6-2 or TRBV6-3 and TRBJ1-2; D uncertain. The CDR3 has 13 amino acids. Germline lookup yields CDR1 MNHEY and CDR2 SVGEGT. V was clipped by 3 bases and J by 8 bases, with 13 bases between them.

This CDR3 reads CSVEGGGSYGYTF. CDR3 bases: TGCAGCGTTGAGGGGGGCGGCAGCTATGGCTACACCTTC. The chain carries TRBV29-1 and TRBJ1-2; perhaps TRBD1 as D (6 bases). CDR1 and CDR2 from the germline V gene are SQVTM and ANQGSEA. V lost 3 bases and J lost 4, with 12 bases in between. The CDR3 loop spans 13 amino acids.

The rearrangement links TRBV12-3 or TRBV12-4 to TRBJ1-4; D is unclear. Trimming pared 0 bases from V and 1 base from J, leaving 9 bases between. This CDR3 spans 16 amino acids. The CDR3 spells CASSLARGRTNEKLFF. The CDR3 DNA reads TGTGCCAGCAGTTTAGCGCGGGGAAGAACTAATGAAAAACTGTTTTTT.